This TCR beta chain was recorded in a study of blood T cells in healthy people across ages. Per the germline V gene, CDR1 is SGDLS and CDR2 is YYNGEE. Trimming stripped 6 bases from V and 0 bases from J, with 17 bases between. This CDR3 contains 16 residues. Primers used in a second PCR of about 7 to 11 cycles were a sample-barcoded 5' primer and a J-beta primer mix. TCRdb reprocessed the 5' RACE reads via MiXCR and lists one record per CDR3 protein. The sample consists of 650,000 to 1,000,000 distinct CDR3 sequences, 35% to 40% of them appearing once. This clonotype was found a few times. Total RNA was isolated from each sample in quantities of at least 5 micrograms.

The chain uses TRBV9 and TRBJ2-3; D possibly matches TRBD1 or TRBD2 (5 bases each). The sequencing sample was made of blood. The source is a man aged 18 to 29 in good health. DNA of the CDR3: TGTGCCAGCACCTTAGGGACGGAAATGAGCACAGATACGCAGTATTTT. Its protein is CASTLGTEMSTDTQYF.